This T cell receptor (beta chain) came from a study of shared clonotypes between healthy human individuals. Study-wide points: The researchers took only blood, and tissue repertoires probably look different.

Naive CD8 cells were CD45RO-negative, positively selected for CCR7, excluding terminally differentiated effector memory CD45RA+ cells. Participating donors were healthy, HIV-negative adults free of recent acute infections or vaccinations. Details on this clone: Antigen specificity is unknown.

CDR3 length: 15 amino acids. Per the germline V gene, CDR1 is SGHAT and CDR2 is FQNNGV. Trimming cost V 7 bases and J 1 base, with 16 bases left between them. The sorted-subset replicate PCRs were given around 0.2 ug DNA, which is tens of thousands of T cell genomes. Profiled with immunoSEQ multiplex PCR; TCRdb holds only in-frame clones, not every one. The sample includes around 1,900,000 clones, roughly 95% of them seen just once. This sequence originates from a man younger than 30 in good health. Some clones in this sample may be carry-over from other donors' samples. Input material: naive CD8+ T cells from PBMCs. This chain joins TRBV11-2 and TRBJ1-1; D is ambiguous. The CDR3: CASTPAPGSNTEAFF. In DNA form, the CDR3 reads TGTGCCAGCACCCCCGCTCCGGGGTCGAACACTGAAGCTTTCTTT.